This T cell receptor (beta chain) was recovered during a study of T-cell memory formation after mild COVID-19. TCRdb independently ran MiXCR on the 5' RACE reads; one entry per CDR3 protein. The table shows about 350,000 distinct CDR3 sequences, with roughly 13% occurring only once. What was sequenced was PBMCs or a T cell subset sorted from them (not recorded which). This receptor was identified in a man aged 18 to 29 who had mild COVID-19 (a few samples of this study predate the infection). Cell type and time point are not known.

The CDR3 reads CASRKQGQPQHF. CDR3 sequence (DNA): TGTGCCAGCAGGAAACAGGGCCAGCCCCAGCATTTT. The chain is built from TRBV7-9 and TRBJ1-5; a weak D match, TRBD1 (6 bases). Trimming shortened V by 6 bases and J by 7 bases, and 10 bases separated the two germline ends. The germline V gene encodes CDR1 SEHNR and CDR2 FQNEAQ (reference sequence). This CDR3 comprises 12 residues.